These 2 T cell receptor beta chains were sequenced from one sample in a study of cytomegalovirus exposure and HLA in healthy donors (dated by TCRdb to about 2017). The library was obtained by the immunoSEQ multiplex PCR assay. The table was pulled from immuneACCESS by TCRdb, which kept in-frame rearrangements only. Such tables lose some clones; where checked, under half of the loss comes from unresolved V genes, and the rest has no known cause. The sample table holds 95,000 to 120,000 clones, of which over 75% were seen once. The ten largest clones capture around 2.7% of the sample. Input material: PBMCs. These receptors all stem from a woman aged 18-35 years in good health and CMV-seronegative.

This clone was recorded once. This chain links TRBV30 with TRBJ2-2; 12 bases fit TRBD1. The germline V gene has CDR1 GTSNPN and CDR2 SVGIG (reference sequence). V trimming: 3 bases; J trimming: 8 bases; junction bases outside the gene matches: 4. The CDR3 spans 14 residues. DNA for the CDR3: TGTGCCTGGAGAGGGACAGGGGGCCCGGGGGAGCTGTTTTTT. This encodes CAWRGTGGPGELFF.

The chain has TRBV6-5 and TRBJ1-1, with D possibly TRBD1 on 5 matching bases. V was cut by 3 bases and J by 4 bases, with 9 bases left in between. The CDR3 has 13 amino acids. Germline V gene data show CDR1 as MNHEY and CDR2 as SVGAGI. The CDR3 nucleotides are TGTGCCAGCAGTTATAGGAGGGGCACTGAAGCTTTCTTT. Its translation: CASSYRRGTEAFF.